This T cell receptor beta chain emerged from a study of blood T cell repertoires in COVID-19. About the study: Sample material is recorded as cDNA or gDNA derived from T cells, B-cell-depleted T cells, or PBMCs.

Trimming pared 7 bases from V and 10 bases from J, leaving 14 bases between. Germline CDR1 and CDR2: SGHTA and FQGTGA. The CDR3 loop spans 13 amino acids. Recovered status applied to Cohort 3 donors who had two consecutive negative PCRs. It also applied to those with clearance or with symptom resolution. Assay used: immunoSEQ multiplex PCR; TCRdb lists only in-frame clones, some missing. The sample includes around 390,000 clones, just under 90% seen only once; the top ten take approximately 9.3%. This clone was seen only a few times. Sequenced sample: PBMCs or T cells enriched from blood (not recorded which). The source is a woman between 50 and 59 years old who had recovered from COVID-19. The rearrangement uses TRBV7-3 and TRBJ1-6; D remains ambiguous. CDR3 loop: CASTKGVGSPLHF. The CDR3, as DNA: TGTGCCAGCACGAAGGGAGTGGGATCACCCCTCCACTTT. Using reference TRBV7-3 and TRBJ1-6 for the parts outside the CDR3, the full variable domain is GAGVSQTPSNKVTEKGKYVELRCDPISGHTALYWYRQSLGQGPEFLIYFQGTGAADDSGLPNDRFFAVRPEGSVSTLKIQRTERGDSAVYLCASTKGVGSPLHFGNGTRLTVT.